This T cell receptor beta chain was captured by sequencing in a study of OX40 agonist ivuxolimab in advanced cancers. Study results and limitations: Expanded clones were, on average, more numerous among CD8+ T cells than CD4+.

Concerning this clone: Its antigen is not known.

Profiled with immunoSEQ multiplex PCR; TCRdb holds only in-frame clones, not every one. The table has around 150,000 clones, under 95% seen once. The CDR3 spans 18 residues. Germline V CDR1 and CDR2: LNHNV, YYDKDF (reference sequence). The V gene lost 0 bases and the J gene lost 7 bases, with 22 bases spanning the gap. The input for sequencing was CD4+ or CD8+ T cells sorted from blood, taken in a trial of the OX40 agonist ivuxolimab. The sequence derives from an adult with an advanced solid tumor such as melanoma, head and neck, liver or kidney cancer. The chain is built from TRBV15 and TRBJ2-1; no firm D call. CDR3 protein: CATSRERLGWVGRNEQFF. The CDR3 DNA follows: TGTGCCACCAGCAGAGAGAGACTCGGTTGGGTAGGTCGGAATGAGCAGTTCTTC.